Each of the 11 T cell receptor beta chains below was sequenced from the same sample in a study of OX40 agonist ivuxolimab in advanced cancers. The table came from immunoSEQ multiplex PCR; TCRdb's copy has only in-frame clones and leaves some out. Of about 82,000 clones in the sample, around 86% were seen once. The sequences come from CD4+ or CD8+ T cells sorted from blood, collected in a trial of the OX40 agonist ivuxolimab. These receptors were taken from an adult with an advanced solid tumor such as melanoma, head and neck, liver or kidney cancer.

About this clone: Germline is not matched at one junction end, which may reflect a read error. The V call is TRBV18, the J call TRBJ2-7; weak D call: TRBD1 (6 bases). Germline CDR1 is KGHSH and CDR2 is LQKENI. The CDR3 totals 16 residues. CDR3 DNA sequence: TGTGCCAGCTCACCAAGCGTAACAGGACAGTTCGTCGGCATGTGGTTC. Protein: CASSPSVTGQFVGMWF. Full variable domain (rest looked up from reference TRBV18 and TRBJ2-7): NAGVMQNPRHLVRRRGQEARLRCSPMKGHSHVYWYRQLPEEGLKFMVYLQKENIIDESGMPKERFSAEFPKEGPSILRIQQVVRGDSAAYFCASSPSVTGQFVGMWFGPGTRLTVT.

The V gene is TRBV30, the J gene TRBJ1-5, with D uncertain. V lost 2 bases and J lost 4, with 12 bases in between. The CDR3 is 14 residues long. Germline V gives CDR1 GTSNPN, CDR2 SVGIG (reference sequence). CDR3 residues: CAWSFKQKNQPQHF. The CDR3 DNA reads TGTGCCTGGAGTTTTAAACAGAAGAATCAGCCCCAGCATTTT.

The chain joins TRBV7-2 to TRBJ2-3; D unresolved. The CDR3 length is 16 residues. Germline V CDR1 and CDR2: SGHTA, FQGNSA. Trimming removed 2 bases at V and 0 bases at J, with 12 bases between. For the CDR3, the DNA is TGTGCCAGCAGCTTATCAAGGGCCGCTAGCACAGATACGCAGTATTTT. It encodes CASSLSRAASTDTQYF.

There are a few counts of this clone. This chain joins TRBV7-2 and TRBJ2-3; 9 nucleotides line up with TRBD2. Germline loops: CDR1 SGHTA, CDR2 FQGNSA. CDR3 length: 16 amino acids. The junction had 8 bases not matched to a gene; V was cut back by 1 base and J by 6 bases. The CDR3 DNA reads TGTGCCAGCAGCTTAGAGGCTAGCGGGAATGGTGATACGCAGTATTTT. Translating it yields CASSLEASGNGDTQYF.

The rearrangement joins TRBV10-3 to TRBJ2-6, with D unclear. Germline-derived CDR1 and CDR2 are ENHRY and SYGVKD. The length of the CDR3 is 14 residues. V dropped 7 bases and J dropped 1 base, with 8 bases sitting between them. CDR3: CAIMDGSGANVLTF. CDR3 coding DNA: TGTGCCATCATGGATGGTTCTGGGGCCAACGTCCTGACTTTC.

V gene TRBV5-5 combines with J gene TRBJ2-5; TRBD2 might be the D (6 bases). In germline, CDR1 is SGHKS, CDR2 YYEKEE (reference sequence). CDR3 length: 16 amino acids. Trimming removed 4 bases from V and 3 bases from J, with 19 bases in between. CDR3 sequence reads: CASSRVFGGTEETQYF. The CDR3 nucleotides are TGTGCCAGCAGCCGCGTATTCGGGGGAACCGAAGAGACCCAGTACTTC. Full variable domain (outside the CDR3, taken from reference TRBV5-5 and TRBJ2-5): DAGVTQSPTHLIKTRGQQVTLRCSPISGHKSVSWYQQVLGQGPQFIFQYYEKEERGRGNFPDRFSARQFPNYSSELNVNALLLGDSALYLCASSRVFGGTEETQYFGPGTRLLVL.

This clone is a singleton in its sample. This chain uses TRBV19 with TRBJ2-1; a possible D gene is TRBD2 (5 bases). The ends were cut back, 6 bases at V and 4 bases at J, with 13 bases in the middle. The CDR3 contains 14 residues. The germline V gene encodes CDR1 LNHDA and CDR2 SQIVND (reference sequence). CDR3 in amino acids: CASSLGILYNEQFF. CDR3 in DNA: TGTGCCAGTAGCCTCGGGATACTTTACAATGAGCAGTTCTTC.

The V and J genes are TRBV10-2 and TRBJ1-5; D remains ambiguous. Germline V gives CDR1 WSHSY, CDR2 SAAADI. Trimming pared 3 bases from V and 4 bases from J, leaving 4 bases between. The CDR3 is 12 residues long. Here the CDR3 reads CASSDWNQPQHF. CDR3 sequence (DNA): TGCGCCAGCAGTGATTGGAATCAGCCCCAGCATTTT.

The J gene is TRBJ2-7, the V gene TRBV9, with 10 bases identical to TRBD2. Germline CDR1 and CDR2: SGDLS and YYNGEE. The CDR3 spans 17 residues. V shed 0 bases, J shed 2 bases, and the junction held 8 bases outside the gene matches. CDR3: CASSVAASGGYAYEQYF. Here the CDR3 DNA reads TGTGCCAGCAGCGTAGCTGCTAGCGGGGGATATGCCTACGAGCAGTACTTC.

This sequence joins TRBV9 and TRBJ2-7; 9 nucleotides line up with TRBD1. Germline CDR1 SGDLS, CDR2 YYNGEE. The CDR3 spans 19 residues. The J segment lost 4 bases and the V segment lost 0 bases, leaving 17 bases of the junction unmatched. CDR3 coding DNA: TGTGCCAGCAGCGTAGAGACAGGCGAGACCGGGACAGGGAGTTACGAGCAGTACTTC. Translation gives CASSVETGETGTGSYEQYF.

CDR3 in amino acids: CASSSWTGNDYGYTF. CDR3 nucleotide sequence: TGTGCCAGCAGTTCCTGGACAGGGAACGACTATGGCTACACCTTC. This chain connects TRBV6-5 to TRBJ1-2, with 8 bases that match TRBD1. CDR3 length: 15 residues. Per the germline V gene, CDR1 is MNHEY and CDR2 is SVGAGI. The ends lost 4 bases at V and 3 bases at J; junction bases unmatched: 7.